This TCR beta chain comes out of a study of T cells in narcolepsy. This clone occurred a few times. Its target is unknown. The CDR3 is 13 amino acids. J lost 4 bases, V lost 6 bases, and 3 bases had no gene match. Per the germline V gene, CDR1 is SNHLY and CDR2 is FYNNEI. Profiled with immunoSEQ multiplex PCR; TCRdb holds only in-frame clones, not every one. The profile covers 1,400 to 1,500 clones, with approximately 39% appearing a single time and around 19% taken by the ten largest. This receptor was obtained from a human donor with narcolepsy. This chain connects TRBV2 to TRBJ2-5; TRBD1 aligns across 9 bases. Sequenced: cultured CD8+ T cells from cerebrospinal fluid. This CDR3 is CASSLGQGETQYF. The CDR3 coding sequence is TGTGCCAGCAGCTTGGGACAGGGAGAGACCCAGTACTTC. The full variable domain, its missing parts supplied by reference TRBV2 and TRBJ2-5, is EPEVTQTPSHQVTQMGQEVILRCVPISNHLYFYWYRQILGQKVEFLVSFYNNEISEKSEIFDDQFSVERPDGSNFTLKIRSTKLEDSAMYFCASSLGQGETQYFGPGTRLLVL.